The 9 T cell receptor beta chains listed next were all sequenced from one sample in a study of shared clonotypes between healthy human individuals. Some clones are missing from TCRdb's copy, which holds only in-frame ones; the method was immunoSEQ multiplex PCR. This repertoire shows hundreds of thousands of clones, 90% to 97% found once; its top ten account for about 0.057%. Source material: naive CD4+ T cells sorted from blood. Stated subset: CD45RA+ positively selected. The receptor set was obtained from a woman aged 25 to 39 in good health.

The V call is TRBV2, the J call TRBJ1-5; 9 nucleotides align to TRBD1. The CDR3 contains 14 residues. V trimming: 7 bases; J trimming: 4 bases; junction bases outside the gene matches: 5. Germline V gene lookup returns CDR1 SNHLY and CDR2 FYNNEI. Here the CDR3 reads CASTIGQGNQPQHF. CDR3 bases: TGTGCCAGCACTATAGGACAGGGGAATCAGCCCCAGCATTTT.

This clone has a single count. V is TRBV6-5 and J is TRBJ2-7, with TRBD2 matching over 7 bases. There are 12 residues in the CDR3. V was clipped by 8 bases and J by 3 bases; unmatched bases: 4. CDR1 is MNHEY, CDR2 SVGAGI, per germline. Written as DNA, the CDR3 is TGTGCCAGCGGCGGGGGAAACTACGAGCAGTACTTC. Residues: CASGGGNYEQYF.

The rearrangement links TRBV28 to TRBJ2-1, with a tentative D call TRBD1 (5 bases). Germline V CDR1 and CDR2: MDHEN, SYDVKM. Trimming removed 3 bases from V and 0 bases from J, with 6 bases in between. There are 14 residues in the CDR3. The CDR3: CASSLGRSYNEQFF. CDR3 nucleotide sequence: TGTGCCAGCAGTTTGGGGCGCTCCTACAATGAGCAGTTCTTC.

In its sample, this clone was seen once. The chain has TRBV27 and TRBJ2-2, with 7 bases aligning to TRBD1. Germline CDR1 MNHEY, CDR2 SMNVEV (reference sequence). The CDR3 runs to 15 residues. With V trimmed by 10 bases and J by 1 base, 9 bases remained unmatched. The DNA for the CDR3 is TGTGCCACCAGGCAGGGGACAGAGAACACCGGGGAGCTGTTTTTT. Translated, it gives CATRQGTENTGELFF.

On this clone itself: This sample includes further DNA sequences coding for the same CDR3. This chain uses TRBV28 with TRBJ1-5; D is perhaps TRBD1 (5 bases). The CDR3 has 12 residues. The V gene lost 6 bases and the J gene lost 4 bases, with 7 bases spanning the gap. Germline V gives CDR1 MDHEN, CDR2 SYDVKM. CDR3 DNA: TGTGCCAGCAGGGAGGGGAATCAGCCCCAGCATTTT. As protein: CASREGNQPQHF. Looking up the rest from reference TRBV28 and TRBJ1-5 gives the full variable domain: DVKVTQSSRYLVKRTGEKVFLECVQDMDHENMFWYRQDPGLGLRLIYFSYDVKMKEKGDIPEGYSVSREKKERFSLILESASTNQTSMYLCASREGNQPQHFGDGTRLSIL.

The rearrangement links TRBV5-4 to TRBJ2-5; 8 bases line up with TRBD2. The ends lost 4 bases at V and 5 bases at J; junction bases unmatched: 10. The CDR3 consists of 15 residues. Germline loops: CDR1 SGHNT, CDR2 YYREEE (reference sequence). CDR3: CASSPRTGGRETQYF. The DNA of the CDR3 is TGTGCCAGCAGCCCACGCACGGGCGGGAGGGAGACCCAGTACTTC. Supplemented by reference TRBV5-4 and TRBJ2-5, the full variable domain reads ETGVTQSPTHLIKTRGQQVTLRCSSQSGHNTVSWYQQALGQGPQFIFQYYREEENGRGNFPPRFSGLQFPNYSSELNVNALELDDSALYLCASSPRTGGRETQYFGPGTRLLVL.

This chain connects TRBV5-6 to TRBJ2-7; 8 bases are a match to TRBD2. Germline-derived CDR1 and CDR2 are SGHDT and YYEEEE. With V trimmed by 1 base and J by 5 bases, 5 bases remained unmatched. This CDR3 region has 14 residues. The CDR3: CASSLSGSIDEQYF. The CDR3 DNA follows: TGTGCCAGCAGCTTGAGCGGGAGTATCGACGAGCAGTACTTC.

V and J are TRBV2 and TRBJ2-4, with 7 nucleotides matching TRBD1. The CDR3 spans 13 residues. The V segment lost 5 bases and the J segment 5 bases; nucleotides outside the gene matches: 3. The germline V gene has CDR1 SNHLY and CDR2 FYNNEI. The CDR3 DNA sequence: TGTGCCAGCAGTAGGGACAGCCAAAACATTCAGTACTTC. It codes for CASSRDSQNIQYF. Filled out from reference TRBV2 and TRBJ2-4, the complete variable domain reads EPEVTQTPSHQVTQMGQEVILRCVPISNHLYFYWYRQILGQKVEFLVSFYNNEISEKSEIFDDQFSVERPDGSNFTLKIRSTKLEDSAMYFCASSRDSQNIQYFGAGTRLSVL.

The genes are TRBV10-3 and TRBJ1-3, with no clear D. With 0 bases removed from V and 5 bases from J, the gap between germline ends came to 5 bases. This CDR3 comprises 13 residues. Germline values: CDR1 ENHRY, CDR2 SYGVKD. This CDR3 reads CAISESGRNTIYF. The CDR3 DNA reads TGTGCCATCAGTGAGTCGGGAAGAAACACCATATATTTT.